The 30 T cell receptor beta chains presented below share a single source sample, sequenced in a study of T cells in women clearing cervical HPV infection. Measured with immunoSEQ multiplex PCR; TCRdb has only the in-frame clones, and not every one. This table holds around 30,000 clones. The sequenced material came from blood buffy coat. These receptors originate from a woman between 18 and 69 years old with a cervical HPV16 infection that either progressed to CIN3+ or cleared (not recorded which).

As to this clone: With the read ending 3 residues before the CDR3 end, the germline J gene is used to fill in that end. V and J are TRBV29-1 and TRBJ2-5; weak D call: TRBD2 (6 bases). Trimming took off 7 bases at V and 5 bases at J, with 17 bases between the two ends. Germline V gene sequence: CDR1 SQVTM, CDR2 ANQGSEA. There are 13 residues in the CDR3. The covered CDR3 bases are TGCAGCGCCGGCGGGGCCGTAGGTGAGACC. This gives the protein CSAGGAVGET. The whole CDR3 protein reads CSAGGAVGETQYF.

Points on this clone: The read ends 3 residues early relative to the CDR3; the germline J gene fills the gap. The chain employs TRBV7-9 and TRBJ2-3; D remains unclear. This CDR3 is 14 amino acids long. Germline lookup yields CDR1 SEHNR and CDR2 FQNEAQ (reference sequence). CDR3 protein: CASRPTGTPTPQYF. The part of the CDR3 DNA that was read is TGTGCCAGCAGACCAACGGGTACTCCAACGCCG.

Concerning this clone: Read sequence stops 3 residues before the CDR3 end, and the germline J gene provides the missing end. The V gene is TRBV10-3, the J gene TRBJ2-3, with TRBD2 as a possible D gene (6 bases). The CDR3 runs to 16 residues. CDR1 ENHRY and CDR2 SYGVKD come from the germline V gene. CDR3 sequence reads: CAISELSSRGQETQYF. CDR3 DNA (partial): TGTGCCATCAGTGAGTTGTCGTCGCGGGGCCAAGAGACG.

As to this clone: The read falls 3 residues short of the CDR3 end, and the missing part is taken from the germline J gene. The chain combines TRBV28 with TRBJ2-7, with 8 bases lining up with TRBD1. The V gene end was trimmed by 7 bases and the J gene end by 4 bases; junction bases not matched to a gene: 9. The CDR3 covers 14 residues. Germline loops: CDR1 MDHEN, CDR2 SYDVKM. CDR3 DNA, as far as it was read: TGTGCCAGCATAGCCGGGGACAGGACATACGAG. Translation gives CASIAGDRTYE. The whole CDR3 sequence is CASIAGDRTYEQYF. Supplemented by reference TRBV28 and TRBJ2-7, the full variable domain reads DVKVTQSSRYLVKRTGEKVFLECVQDMDHENMFWYRQDPGLGLRLIYFSYDVKMKEKGDIPEGYSVSREKKERFSLILESASTNQTSMYLCASIAGDRTYEQYFGPGTRLTVT.

The CDR3 spells CASIKRSGTGRSPLHF. CDR3 bases read: TGTGCCAGCATCAAAAGAAGCGGGACAGGGAGATCACCC. The chain joins TRBV6-2 or TRBV6-3 to TRBJ1-6; 9 positions match TRBD1. The CDR3 extends 3 residues past the end of the read, so its final part is completed from the germline J gene. With V trimmed by 7 bases and J by 10 bases, 14 bases remained unmatched. There are 16 residues in the CDR3. Germline V gene sequence: CDR1 MNHEY, CDR2 SVGEGT.

The CDR3: CASTGQGNSPLHF. The CDR3 bases that were read are TGTGCCAGCACGGGACAGGGAAATTCACCC. This chain joins TRBV14 and TRBJ1-6; 9 nucleotides match TRBD1. The CDR3 goes on 3 residues after the read ends, and that part is filled in from the germline J gene. The CDR3 totals 13 residues. Trimming took 7 bases from V and 7 from J; bases not matched to a gene: 2. Germline values: CDR1 SGHDN, CDR2 FVKESK.

On this clone itself: The read terminates 3 residues before the CDR3 end, so the remaining end is supplied by the germline J gene. The J gene is TRBJ1-4, the V gene TRBV5-1; 7 bases map to TRBD1. CDR3 length: 13 residues. Per germline, CDR1 SGHRS and CDR2 YFSETQ. V lost 3 bases, J lost 8 bases, and 4 bases stayed unmatched. CDR3 amino acids: CASSSTGFEKLFF. Partial CDR3 DNA: TGCGCCAGCAGCTCGACAGGGTTCGAAAAA.

Note on this clone: The read terminates 3 residues before the CDR3 end, so the remaining end is supplied by the germline J gene. The chain recombines TRBV20-1 with TRBJ2-7; possible D gene TRBD2, 5 bases. Germline V CDR1 and CDR2: DFQATT, SNEGSKA (reference sequence). Between the trimmed V and J ends, which lost 6 bases and 6 bases, there was a span of 27 bases. The CDR3 is 16 amino acids. This chain's CDR3 is CSAMERGLTLSGEQYF. The covered CDR3 bases are TGCAGTGCCATGGAACGCGGGCTAACCCTGAGTGGCGAG.

Details on this clone: The sequenced fragment ends 3 residues before the CDR3 boundary, so the rest is inferred from the germline J gene. The chain carries TRBV30 and TRBJ2-6; a weak D match, TRBD1 (5 bases). The CDR3 extends over 14 amino acids. In germline, CDR1 is GTSNPN, CDR2 SVGIG (reference sequence). V was trimmed by 5 bases and J by 0 bases, leaving 8 bases between them. CDR3 bases read: TGTGCCTGGGACACAGGCTCTGGGGCCAACGTC. Protein product: CAWDTGSGANV. In full, the CDR3 reads CAWDTGSGANVLTF.

Details on this clone: The observed sequence ends 3 residues before the CDR3 terminus, with the missing tail filled in from the germline J gene. The J gene is TRBJ2-7, the V gene TRBV2; possibly TRBD2 for D (6 bases). The V end was cut by 6 bases, the J end by 3 bases, with 15 bases between. Germline V gene lookup returns CDR1 SNHLY and CDR2 FYNNEI. This CDR3 has 14 residues. This chain's CDR3 is CASSSEAGGYEQYF. The part of the CDR3 DNA that was read is TGTGCCAGCAGCAGCGAAGCGGGTGGCTACGAG.

Notes on this clone: With the read ending 3 residues before the CDR3 end, the germline J gene is used to fill in that end. The chain joins TRBV19 to TRBJ1-2, with D possibly matching TRBD1 (5 bases). This CDR3 has 13 residues. Germline V gene lookup returns CDR1 LNHDA and CDR2 SQIVND (reference sequence). V was trimmed by 7 bases and J by 2 bases, leaving 11 bases between them. The CDR3 DNA, read in part, is TGTGCCAGTACCGACGGGGGGAACTATGGC. Protein: CASTDGGNYG. The complete CDR3 reads CASTDGGNYGYTF.

CDR3 sequence: CAWSVGQGAIYEQYF. The DNA read from the CDR3 is TGTGCCTGGAGTGTGGGGCAGGGGGCAATCTACGAG. J is TRBJ2-7 and V is TRBV30; TRBD1 aligns across 8 bases. The read terminates 3 residues before the CDR3 end, so the remaining end is supplied by the germline J gene. The CDR3 sequence is 15 residues long. V shed 0 bases and J 3 bases; nucleotides not matched to a gene: 7. Germline CDR1 reads GTSNPN; CDR2 reads SVGIG (reference sequence).

Note on this clone: The missing CDR3 end, 3 residues past where the read stops, is filled in from the germline J gene. The chain links TRBV30 to TRBJ2-5; no clear D gene. The CDR3 is 15 amino acids. The ends were cut back, 4 bases at V and 2 bases at J, with 17 bases in the middle. In germline, CDR1 is GTSNPN, CDR2 SVGIG (reference sequence). CDR3 in amino acids: CAWTSGASRQETQYF. CDR3 bases read: TGTGCCTGGACATCTGGCGCGAGCAGGCAAGAGACC.

For this clone: Read coverage stops 3 residues before the CDR3 terminus; the germline J gene supplies the remainder. This chain joins TRBV7-6 and TRBJ2-1; 11 positions agree with TRBD2. Germline trimming cut 1 base from V and 8 bases from J; bases unmatched to any gene: 13. Germline-derived CDR1 and CDR2 are SGHVS and FNYEAQ. This CDR3 region has 18 residues. CDR3 bases read: TGTGCCAGCAGCTTAGTACTAGCGGGGGCCCCTCGAGTCGATGAG. Its protein is CASSLVLAGAPRVDE. The whole CDR3 protein reads CASSLVLAGAPRVDEQFF. Filled out from reference TRBV7-6 and TRBJ2-1, the complete variable domain reads GAGVSQSPRYKVTKRGQDVALRCDPISGHVSLYWYRQALGQGPEFLTYFNYEAQQDKSGLPNDRFSAERPEGSISTLTIQRTEQRDSAMYRCASSLVLAGAPRVDEQFFGPGTRLTVL.

Details on this clone: The read ends 3 residues early relative to the CDR3; the germline J gene fills the gap. The V and J genes are TRBV6-2 or TRBV6-3 and TRBJ1-1; D ambiguous. Per germline, CDR1 MNHEY and CDR2 SVGEGT. Trimming stripped 7 bases from V and 4 bases from J, with 13 bases between. The CDR3 spans 13 residues. The DNA read from the CDR3 is TGTGCCAGCACACCAGACCGGGGCACTGAA. It is translated as CASTPDRGTE. The complete CDR3 sequence is CASTPDRGTEAFF.

For this clone: The CDR3 end falls 3 residues outside the read, so it is completed with the germline J gene. The chain has TRBV2 and TRBJ2-3; 12 nucleotides match TRBD2. V was pared by 6 bases and J by 6 bases, with 7 bases of the junction left unmatched. The V gene's germline CDR1 is SNHLY and CDR2 FYNNEI. The CDR3 has 15 amino acids. The CDR3 region is CASRASGGASDTQYF. Incomplete CDR3 DNA: TGTGCCAGCAGGGCTAGCGGGGGGGCCTCGGATACG.

With regard to this clone: The read finishes 3 residues shy of the CDR3 end, and the germline J gene is used to complete it. The V and J genes are TRBV7-9 and TRBJ1-5, with a weak D call TRBD1 (6 bases). Trimming shortened V by 2 bases and J by 7 bases, and 9 bases separated the two germline ends. Germline V CDR1 and CDR2: SEHNR, FQNEAQ (reference sequence). The CDR3 consists of 13 residues. CDR3 in amino acids: CASSLTGNQPQHF. The sequenced part of the CDR3 DNA is TGTGCCAGCAGCTTAACAGGGAACCAGCCC.

As for this clone: The read is 3 residues too short to cover the CDR3 end, so that end is filled in from the germline J gene. The chain employs TRBV7-2 and TRBJ2-3; 7 bases fit TRBD1. Germline V CDR1 and CDR2: SGHTA, FQGNSA. The length of the CDR3 is 14 residues. CDR3 DNA (partial): TGTGCCAGCAGCGAAAACAGGGGTGGAGAGACG. Translating it yields CASSENRGGET. The full CDR3 is CASSENRGGETQYF.

The CDR3 loop is CSARDSHGNEQFF. The sequenced part of the CDR3 DNA is TGCAGCGCTCGGGACAGTCATGGCAATGAG. The gene calls are TRBV29-1 and TRBJ2-1; TRBD1 aligns across 7 bases. Read data end 3 residues before the CDR3 end; the end is taken from the germline J gene. The CDR3 runs to 13 residues. CDR1 and CDR2 from the germline V gene are SQVTM and ANQGSEA. With V trimmed by 7 bases and J by 6 bases, 9 bases remained unmatched.

Regarding this clone: The observed sequence ends 3 residues before the CDR3 terminus, with the missing tail filled in from the germline J gene. The chain couples TRBV20-1 to TRBJ1-5; 7 bases fit TRBD1. The CDR3 is made up of 13 amino acids. The V gene's germline CDR1 is DFQATT and CDR2 SNEGSKA (reference sequence). J lost 5 bases, V lost 7 bases, and 8 bases had no gene match. The CDR3 region is CSVVRDRHQPQHF. The sequenced CDR3 bases are TGCAGTGTTGTAAGGGACAGACATCAGCCC.

Remarks on this clone: The CDR3 end is not reached by the read, which stops 3 residues before it; the germline J gene fills it in. The rearrangement links TRBV30 to TRBJ1-1, with TRBD1 as a possible D gene (5 bases). The CDR3 has 14 residues. V lost 3 bases and J lost 0, with 11 bases in between. Germline V CDR1 and CDR2: GTSNPN, SVGIG (reference sequence). CDR3 amino acids: CAWRRGYMNTEAFF. The covered CDR3 bases are TGTGCCTGGAGAAGGGGCTACATGAACACTGAA.

The CDR3 protein is CASSAGTSRNVGTQYF. CDR3 bases read: TGTGCCAGCAGCGCCGGAACTAGCCGGAACGTAGGGACC. The rearrangement links TRBV9 to TRBJ2-5, with D tentatively TRBD2 (6 bases). The CDR3 end lies 3 residues beyond the end of the read and is filled in from the germline J gene. The V end was cut by 3 bases, the J end by 7 bases, with 22 bases between. The CDR3 sequence is 16 residues long. Germline CDR1 SGDLS, CDR2 YYNGEE.

Comment on this clone: The read terminates 3 residues ahead of where the CDR3 ends, so the germline J gene completes it. V usage is TRBV19 and J usage is TRBJ1-1, with a weak D call TRBD1 (6 bases). The germline gives CDR1 LNHDA, CDR2 SQIVND (reference sequence). The CDR3 has 16 residues. The sequenced CDR3 bases are TGTGCCAGTAGTATAAGTCCGGGGCAGGGGAACTACGAG. Its protein product is CASSISPGQGNYE. The full-length CDR3 reads as CASSISPGQGNYEAFF.

Of note for this clone: The sequenced fragment ends 3 residues before the CDR3 boundary, so the rest is inferred from the germline J gene. V and J are TRBV20-1 and TRBJ2-3; 7 bases are shared with TRBD2. The CDR3 contains 15 residues. The germline gives CDR1 DFQATT, CDR2 SNEGSKA (reference sequence). V was clipped by 3 bases and J by 2 bases; unmatched bases: 8. CDR3: CSASGAGRLTDTQYF. The sequenced CDR3 bases are TGCAGTGCTAGTGGAGCGGGACGCCTCACAGATACG.

As to this clone: The read terminates 3 residues before the CDR3 end, so the remaining end is supplied by the germline J gene. The rearrangement links TRBV30 to TRBJ1-1, with unresolved D. V shed 4 bases and J shed 0 bases, with 12 bases lying between them. The CDR3 runs 14 residues. CDR1 and CDR2 (germline): GTSNPN, SVGIG (reference sequence). Here the CDR3 reads CAWTRGPMNTEAFF. The sequenced CDR3 bases are TGTGCCTGGACGAGAGGGCCCATGAACACTGAA.

This clone is identified as medium-sized from frequency. The missing CDR3 end, 3 residues past where the read stops, is filled in from the germline J gene. This chain links TRBV19 with TRBJ1-1, with 7 bases identical to TRBD1. The CDR3 has 14 amino acids. The J segment lost 0 bases and the V segment lost 2 bases, leaving 0 bases of the junction unmatched. The V gene's germline CDR1 is LNHDA and CDR2 SQIVND (reference sequence). The CDR3 protein is CASSIQGVNTEAFF. The DNA read from the CDR3 is TGTGCCAGTAGTATACAGGGGGTGAACACTGAA.

Note on this clone: Read data end 3 residues before the CDR3 end; the end is taken from the germline J gene. The chain links TRBV20-1 to TRBJ1-2; a weak D match, TRBD1 (6 bases). This CDR3 is built from 13 residues. Per the germline V gene, CDR1 is DFQATT and CDR2 is SNEGSKA (reference sequence). Trimming took 5 bases from V and 4 from J, leaving 14 bases between them. The CDR3 loop is CSAYRDRTYGYTF. CDR3 DNA (partial): TGCAGTGCTTACAGAGACAGGACCTATGGC.

Details on this clone: With the read ending 3 residues before the CDR3 end, the germline J gene is used to fill in that end. The V gene is TRBV11-3, the J gene TRBJ1-2; 12 nucleotides align to TRBD1. This CDR3 has 15 residues. Germline assignment: CDR1 SGHNT and CDR2 YENEEA. The trim removed 5 bases at V and 2 bases at J, leaving 3 bases unmatched. The sequenced CDR3 bases are TGTGCCAGCAGCCCGGGGACAGGGGGCAACTATGGC. Amino acid sequence: CASSPGTGGNYG. The entire CDR3 protein is CASSPGTGGNYGYTF. Full variable domain (remainder filled in from reference TRBV11-3 and TRBJ1-2): EAGVVQSPRYKIIEKKQPVAFWCNPISGHNTLYWYLQNLGQGPELLIRYENEEAVDDSQLPKDRFSAERLKGVDSTLKIQPAELGDSAVYLCASSPGTGGNYGYTFGSGTRLTVV.

In the case of this clone: The read finishes 3 residues shy of the CDR3 end, and the germline J gene is used to complete it. V usage is TRBV15 and J usage is TRBJ2-3, with a weak D call TRBD2 (6 bases). The CDR3 has 18 residues. The germline V gene encodes CDR1 LNHNV and CDR2 YYDKDF (reference sequence). Trimming removed 1 base at V and 2 bases at J, with 19 bases between. The sequenced CDR3 bases are TGTGCCACCAGCAGAGTTCCGTCCGCTAGCGCTTACACAGATACG. This sequence encodes CATSRVPSASAYTDT. The whole CDR3 protein is CATSRVPSASAYTDTQYF.

Comment on this clone: The CDR3 is cut off 3 residues early in the read; its end comes from the germline J gene. This chain joins TRBV13 and TRBJ2-5; TRBD1 is a possible D gene (5 bases). V gave up 0 bases and J gave up 1 base, with 9 bases separating them. The CDR3 runs to 15 residues. Germline V gene sequence: CDR1 PRHDT, CDR2 FYEKMQ (reference sequence). This CDR3 reads CASSLGQGFQETQYF. Partial CDR3 DNA: TGTGCCAGCAGCTTAGGGCAGGGATTCCAAGAGACC.